These 25 T cell receptor beta chains came from one sample sequenced in a study of OX40 agonist ivuxolimab in advanced cancers. Sequenced by immunoSEQ multiplex PCR; TCRdb stores in-frame clones only, minus some. Of around 69,000 clones listed, just over 85% are singletons. The sequenced sample was CD4+ or CD8+ T cells sorted from blood, obtained in a trial of the OX40 agonist ivuxolimab. The receptor set was obtained from an adult with an advanced solid tumor such as melanoma, head and neck, liver or kidney cancer.

This chain uses TRBV6-1 with TRBJ1-2; tentatively, D is TRBD1 (5 bases). The ends were cut back, 6 bases at V and 0 bases at J, with 11 bases in the middle. CDR3 length: 14 amino acids. The V gene's germline CDR1 is MNHNS and CDR2 SASEGT. The CDR3 region is CASRDRGANYGYTF. The CDR3 DNA reads as TGTGCCAGCAGGGATAGGGGAGCTAACTATGGCTACACCTTC.

The chain couples TRBV5-8 to TRBJ2-5, with 10 bases that match TRBD1. In germline, CDR1 is SGHTS, CDR2 YDEGEE. This CDR3 is built from 15 residues. J lost 5 bases, V lost 4 bases, and 8 bases had no gene match. The CDR3 sequence: CASSHRTGGLETQYF. CDR3 bases: TGTGCCAGCAGCCACCGGACAGGGGGGTTGGAGACCCAGTACTTC.

V gene TRBV6-5 combines with J gene TRBJ2-7; D not certain. Germline lookup yields CDR1 MNHEY and CDR2 SVGAGI. Between the trimmed V and J ends, which lost 6 bases and 4 bases, there was a span of 13 bases. This CDR3 region has 13 residues. Here the CDR3 reads CASSPQGQYEQYF. CDR3 in DNA: TGTGCCAGCAGCCCCCAAGGGCAATACGAGCAGTACTTC.

V and J are TRBV19 and TRBJ2-1; tentative D call: TRBD1 (5 bases). In germline, CDR1 is LNHDA, CDR2 SQIVND (reference sequence). The CDR3 consists of 14 residues. Trimming took off 10 bases at V and 2 bases at J, with 15 bases between the two ends. In nucleotides, the CDR3 is TGTGCCACCACAGGAAGACGTACCTACAATGAGCAGTTCTTC. Translation: CATTGRRTYNEQFF.

V and J are TRBV18 and TRBJ1-1; D gene ambiguous. Germline V lookup: CDR1 KGHSH, CDR2 LQKENI. The V end lost 0 bases, the J end lost 11 bases, and 19 bases lay between the germline ends. The length of the CDR3 is 15 residues. CDR3 nucleotides: TGTGCCAGCTCACCACCGGTTGGGAGGGCCCGAGCGGCTTTCTTT. This gives the protein CASSPPVGRARAAFF.

The rearrangement uses TRBV29-1 and TRBJ2-7, with 7 bases that match TRBD1. From germline, CDR1 is SQVTM and CDR2 ANQGSEA. Germline trimming cut 4 bases from V and 2 bases from J; bases unmatched to any gene: 5. This CDR3 region has 13 residues. The CDR3 is CSVVRQGTYEQYF. The CDR3 DNA reads TGCAGCGTTGTGAGACAGGGCACCTACGAGCAGTACTTC.

The chain couples TRBV7-3 to TRBJ2-3, with D possibly matching TRBD2 (5 bases). From germline, CDR1 is SGHTA and CDR2 FQGTGA. Trimming pared 4 bases from V and 1 base from J, leaving 12 bases between. The CDR3 has 15 amino acids. The chain's CDR3 is CASSSRTERTDTQYF. CDR3 bases: TGTGCCAGCAGCTCACGGACTGAACGCACAGATACGCAGTATTTT.

A single count supports this clone. This rearrangement joins TRBV9 to TRBJ2-7, with 8 bases fitting TRBD1. The length of the CDR3 is 15 residues. Germline-derived CDR1 and CDR2 are SGDLS and YYNGEE. Germline trimming cut 4 bases from V and 1 base from J; bases unmatched to any gene: 7. The CDR3 is CASSPRQGLSYEQYF. For the CDR3, the DNA is TGTGCCAGCAGCCCGCGACAGGGGCTATCCTACGAGCAGTACTTC.

This clone was found a few times. Written as DNA, the CDR3 is TGTGCCAGCAGTACCGCAACTACGCAGTATTTT. Translated: CASSTATTQYF. The V gene is TRBV6-6, the J gene TRBJ2-3; no reliable D call. Germline V gene sequence: CDR1 MNHNY, CDR2 SVGAGI (reference sequence). This CDR3 region has 11 residues. V was clipped by 5 bases and J by 8 bases, with 8 bases between them.

In DNA, the CDR3 is TGTGCCAGTGCAAGGACCGAGGGGGCGCGTTCTAATTCACCCCTCCACTTT. Translating it yields CASARTEGARSNSPLHF. This rearrangement joins TRBV19 to TRBJ1-6, with 7 bases identical to TRBD1. Germline V gene sequence: CDR1 LNHDA, CDR2 SQIVND (reference sequence). This CDR3 is 17 amino acids long. With V trimmed by 8 bases and J by 6 bases, 16 bases remained unmatched.

V is TRBV6-1 and J is TRBJ2-3; D not certain. Trimming cost V 2 bases and J 4 bases, with 4 bases left between them. CDR3 size: 12 residues. Germline CDR1 reads MNHNS; CDR2 reads SASEGT. The CDR3 DNA is TGTGCCAGCAGTGAAACGGCAGATACGCAGTATTTT. Translating gives CASSETADTQYF.

V is TRBV30 and J is TRBJ1-5; TRBD1 matches 9 bases. The junction had 1 base not matched to a gene; V was cut back by 3 bases and J by 4 bases. The CDR3 is 13 residues long. Germline-derived CDR1 and CDR2 are GTSNPN and SVGIG (reference sequence). The CDR3 DNA reads as TGTGCCTGGAGCGGGACAGGGAATCAGCCCCAGCATTTT. This gives the protein CAWSGTGNQPQHF.

The genes are TRBV28 and TRBJ1-5; TRBD1 agrees at 7 bases. Trimming at V came to 3 bases and at J to 0 bases, leaving 8 bases not matched to a gene. The CDR3 is 17 amino acids. The germline CDR1 and CDR2 sequences are MDHEN and SYDVKM. The CDR3 region is CASSLAGTAYSNQPQHF. CDR3 nucleotides: TGTGCCAGCAGTTTGGCCGGGACAGCATATAGCAATCAGCCCCAGCATTTT.

The gene calls are TRBV6-5 and TRBJ1-6; 9 bases agree with TRBD1. There are 13 residues in the CDR3. Germline values: CDR1 MNHEY, CDR2 SVGAGI. Unmatched junction bases numbered 8, after V lost 10 bases and J lost 10 bases. The CDR3 DNA reads as TGTGCCACTCACAGGGGGCTGAACTCACCCCTCCACTTT. Amino acid sequence: CATHRGLNSPLHF.

This chain joins TRBV5-6 and TRBJ2-3; the D gene could be TRBD1 or TRBD2 (6 bases each). V was pared by 4 bases and J by 4 bases, with 22 bases between. The CDR3 is made up of 17 amino acids. Germline values: CDR1 SGHDT, CDR2 YYEEEE. DNA for the CDR3: TGTGCCAGCAGCCGCGTTGGGTCGGGGGCCAGGGCAGATACGCAGTATTTT. It codes for CASSRVGSGARADTQYF.

The chain links TRBV5-1 to TRBJ2-7; no clear D gene. This CDR3 comprises 13 residues. V was pared by 2 bases and J by 7 bases, with 13 bases between. The V gene's germline CDR1 is SGHRS and CDR2 YFSETQ. CDR3 region: CASSFTEVGEQYF. CDR3 in DNA: TGCGCCAGCAGCTTTACCGAGGTCGGGGAGCAGTACTTC.

This chain joins TRBV18 and TRBJ1-1; D is possibly TRBD1 (6 bases). The V gene's germline CDR1 is KGHSH and CDR2 LQKENI. This CDR3 spans 15 amino acids. V lost 2 bases to trimming and J lost 1 base, with 11 bases between them. As DNA, the CDR3 is TGTGCCAGCTCACCAAACGGGGGCTCGAACACTGAAGCTTTCTTT. Its translation is CASSPNGGSNTEAFF.

V usage is TRBV27 and J usage is TRBJ2-2, with D unclear. V was cut by 3 bases and J by 7 bases, with 6 bases left in between. This CDR3 spans 12 amino acids. Germline CDR1 and CDR2: MNHEY and SMNVEV (reference sequence). Here the CDR3 reads CASSFRVGELFF. The CDR3 DNA follows: TGTGCCAGCAGTTTCCGGGTCGGGGAGCTGTTTTTT.

Here the CDR3 reads CASSLGLAGNTGELFF. Here the CDR3 DNA reads TGTGCCAGCAGCCTGGGGCTAGCGGGAAACACCGGGGAGCTGTTTTTT. The V gene is TRBV9, the J gene TRBJ2-2; 9 nucleotides align to TRBD2. The CDR3 length is 16 residues. In germline, CDR1 is SGDLS, CDR2 YYNGEE. The junction had 6 bases not matched to a gene; V was cut back by 4 bases and J by 2 bases.

The chain carries TRBV28 and TRBJ1-5, with 7 bases fitting TRBD1. V shed 5 bases and J 6 bases; nucleotides not matched to a gene: 10. The length of the CDR3 is 15 residues. CDR1 and CDR2 (germline): MDHEN, SYDVKM. The chain's CDR3 is CASSETRQGGQPQHF. The CDR3 coding sequence is TGTGCCAGCAGTGAAACTCGACAGGGAGGTCAGCCCCAGCATTTT.

This clone showed up just a few times. This rearrangement joins TRBV9 to TRBJ2-7; 8 bases map to TRBD2. This CDR3 comprises 15 residues. With V trimmed by 0 bases and J by 1 base, 3 bases remained unmatched. Per germline, CDR1 SGDLS and CDR2 YYNGEE. CDR3 loop: CASSVAVAGSYEQYF. Written as DNA, the CDR3 is TGTGCCAGCAGCGTAGCGGTAGCGGGGTCCTACGAGCAGTACTTC.

This clone has just one count. The CDR3 is CASSLEGGYTF. In DNA, the CDR3 is TGTGCCAGCAGCTTAGAAGGCGGCTACACCTTC. The V gene is TRBV7-9, the J gene TRBJ1-2, with D hard to call. The CDR3 is 11 amino acids. V lost 1 base and J lost 8, with 5 bases in between. The germline V gene has CDR1 SEHNR and CDR2 FQNEAQ (reference sequence).

The rearrangement uses TRBV11-2 and TRBJ1-4, with D unresolved. Germline V lookup: CDR1 SGHAT, CDR2 FQNNGV. Trimming took off 0 bases at V and 8 bases at J, with 7 bases between the two ends. CDR3 length equals 13 residues. CDR3 in DNA: TGTGCCAGCAGCTTAGATCTGAGGGAAAAACTGTTTTTT. The encoded protein is CASSLDLREKLFF.

This rearrangement joins TRBV29-1 to TRBJ2-2; 8 nucleotides align to TRBD1. Per germline, CDR1 SQVTM and CDR2 ANQGSEA. The junction had 8 bases not matched to a gene; V was cut back by 5 bases and J by 3 bases. This CDR3 is built from 15 residues. The CDR3 loop is CSVTRTGLDTGELFF. In DNA form, the CDR3 reads TGCAGCGTTACTCGGACAGGGCTAGACACCGGGGAGCTGTTTTTT.

This clone is a singleton in its sample. The chain links TRBV28 to TRBJ2-7; D gene unclear. V was trimmed by 5 bases and J by 5 bases, leaving 7 bases between them. There are 11 residues in the CDR3. Per germline, CDR1 MDHEN and CDR2 SYDVKM. This CDR3 is CASSLGHEQYF. CDR3 nucleotides: TGTGCCAGCAGTCTTGGCCACGAGCAGTACTTC.